One and the same sample provided the 3 T cell receptor beta chains below, sequenced in a study of T cell repertoires in cytomegalovirus infection. Via MiXCR, TCRdb re-called the reads, giving one row per CDR3 protein. Among around 770,000 distinct CDR3 sequences listed, almost 30% were seen once. These receptors have no known antigen. Source: cultured CD8+ T cells from PBMCs, taken from culture after CMV antigen stimulation. The origin of the receptors is a human donor in good health (CMV status not recorded). Some clones in this sample may be carry-over from other donors' samples.

This clonotype came up a few times. This chain joins TRBV7-9 and TRBJ2-5, with D uncertain. Germline-derived CDR1 and CDR2 are SEHNR and FQNEAQ (reference sequence). The CDR3 has 13 amino acids. V dropped 1 base and J dropped 4 bases, with 7 bases sitting between them. The CDR3 loop reads CASSLGIGETQYF. CDR3 in DNA: TGTGCCAGCAGCTTAGGCATCGGAGAGACCCAGTACTTC.

This clonotype was seen more than once but under ten times. V is TRBV12-3 or TRBV12-4 and J is TRBJ1-4; no firm D call. V gave up 7 bases and J gave up 8 bases, with 14 bases separating them. The CDR3 loop spans 13 amino acids. The CDR3 protein is CASIGPVREKLFF. CDR3 sequence (DNA): TGTGCCAGCATTGGCCCGGTACGGGAAAAACTGTTTTTT.

V is TRBV7-9 and J is TRBJ1-6; D is possibly TRBD1 (5 bases). The germline gives CDR1 SEHNR, CDR2 FQNEAQ (reference sequence). The CDR3 consists of 12 residues. Trimming left V 8 bases short and J 10 bases short, with 12 bases between. The CDR3 DNA is TGTGCCAGCGTCTCAGGGTTATCACCCCTCCACTTT. Translated, it gives CASVSGLSPLHF.